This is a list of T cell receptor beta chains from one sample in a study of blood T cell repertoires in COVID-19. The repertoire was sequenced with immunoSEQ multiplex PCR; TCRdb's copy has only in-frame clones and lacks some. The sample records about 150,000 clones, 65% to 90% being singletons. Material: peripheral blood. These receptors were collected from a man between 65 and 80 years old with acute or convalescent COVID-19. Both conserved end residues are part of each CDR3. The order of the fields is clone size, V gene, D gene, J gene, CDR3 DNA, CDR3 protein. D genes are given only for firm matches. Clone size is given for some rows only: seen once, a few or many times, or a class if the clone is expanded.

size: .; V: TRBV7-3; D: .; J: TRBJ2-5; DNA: TGTGCCAGCATCGAACCGAGTCTTACCGACGGGGAGACCCAGTACTTC; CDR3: CASIEPSLTDGETQYF
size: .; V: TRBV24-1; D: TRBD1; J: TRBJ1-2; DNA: TGTGCCACCAGCACAACAGGGGCCGGCTACACCTTC; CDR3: CATSTTGAGYTF
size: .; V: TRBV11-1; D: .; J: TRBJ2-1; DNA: TGTGCCAGCAGCTTAATTGGCCGTGATGAGCAGTTCTTC; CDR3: CASSLIGRDEQFF
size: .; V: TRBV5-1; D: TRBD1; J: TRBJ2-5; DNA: TGCGCCAGCAGCAGGGGACAGGGTAGACAAGAGACCCAGTACTTC; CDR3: CASSRGQGRQETQYF
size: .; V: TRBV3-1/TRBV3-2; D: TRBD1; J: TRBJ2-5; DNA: TGTGCCAGCAGCCGGTCGACAGGGATCCAAGAGACCCAGTACTTC; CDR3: CASSRSTGIQETQYF
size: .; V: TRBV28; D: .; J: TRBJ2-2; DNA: TGTGCCAGCAGTTTGTCTGGGAGCGGCGGGGAGCTGTTTTTT; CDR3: CASSLSGSGGELFF
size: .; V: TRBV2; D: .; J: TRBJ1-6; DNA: TGTGCCAGCTCTCAGAATTCACCCCTCCACTTT; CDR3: CASSQNSPLHF
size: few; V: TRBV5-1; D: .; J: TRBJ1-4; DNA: TGCGCCAGCAGCTCCGCGGTGCATGAAAAACTGTTTTTT; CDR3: CASSSAVHEKLFF
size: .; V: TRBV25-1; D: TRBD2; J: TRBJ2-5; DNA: TGTGCCAGCAGTGAATGGGAGGGTGAACGGAAGGAGACCCAGTACTTC; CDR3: CASSEWEGERKETQYF
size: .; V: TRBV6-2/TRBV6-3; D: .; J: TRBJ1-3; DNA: TGTGCCAGCAGTTACCCCGGACAGACGCCTGGAAACACCATATATTTT; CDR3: CASSYPGQTPGNTIYF
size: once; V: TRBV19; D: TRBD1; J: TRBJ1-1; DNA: TGTGCCAGTAGATCGACAGGGCGAGACACTGAAGCTTTCTTT; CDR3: CASRSTGRDTEAFF
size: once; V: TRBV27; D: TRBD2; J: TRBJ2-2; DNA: TGTGCCAGCAGTTTCTCCCTAGCGGGAGGACGGGGGGAGCTGTTTTTT; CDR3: CASSFSLAGGRGELFF
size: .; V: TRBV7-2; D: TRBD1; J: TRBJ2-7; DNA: TGTGCCAGCGCGAGGACAGGGATCCCCGAGCAGTACTTC; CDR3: CASARTGIPEQYF
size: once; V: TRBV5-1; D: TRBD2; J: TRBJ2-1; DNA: TGCGCCAGCAGCTTAGTAGAAGCGGGGGGACCCAATGAGCAGTTCTTC; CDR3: CASSLVEAGGPNEQFF
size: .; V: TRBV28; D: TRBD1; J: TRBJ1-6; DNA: TGTGCCAGCAGCCCCAGGGGGATCTATAATTCACCCCTCCACTTT; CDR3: CASSPRGIYNSPLHF
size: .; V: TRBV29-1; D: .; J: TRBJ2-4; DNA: TGCAGCGTTTCGGGGGTAGCCAAAAACATTCAGTACTTC; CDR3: CSVSGVAKNIQYF
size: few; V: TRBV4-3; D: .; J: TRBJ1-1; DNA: TGCGCCAGCAGCCAAGATCGGGGCACTGAAGCTTTCTTT; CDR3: CASSQDRGTEAFF
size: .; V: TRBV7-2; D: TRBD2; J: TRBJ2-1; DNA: TGTGCCAGCAGCTCGGGAGGAGGCTCCTACAATGAGCAGTTCTTC; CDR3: CASSSGGGSYNEQFF
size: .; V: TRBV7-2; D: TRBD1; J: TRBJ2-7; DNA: TGTGCCAGCAGCTTAGTCCAACAGGGGGCCTACGAGCAGTACTTC; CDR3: CASSLVQQGAYEQYF
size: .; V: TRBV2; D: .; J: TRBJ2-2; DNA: TGTGCCAGCATTAGAGAAAACACCGGGGAGCTGTTTTTT; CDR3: CASIRENTGELFF
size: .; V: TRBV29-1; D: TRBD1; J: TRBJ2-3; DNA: TGCAGCGTTGAAGACCCTGGGGGACAGGGTAGCACAGATACGCAGTATTTT; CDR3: CSVEDPGGQGSTDTQYF
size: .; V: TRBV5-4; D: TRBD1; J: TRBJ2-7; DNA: TGTGCCAGCAGCCCGGAGGTCGGGACAGGGAACTACGAGCAGTACTTC; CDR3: CASSPEVGTGNYEQYF
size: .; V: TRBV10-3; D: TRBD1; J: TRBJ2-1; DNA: TGTGCCATCAGTGACTTACAGGGGGCGCGAAATGAGCAGTTCTTC; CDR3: CAISDLQGARNEQFF
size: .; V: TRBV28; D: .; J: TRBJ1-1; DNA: TGTGCCAGCAGTTTCGGTCTATATAACACTGAAGCTTTCTTT; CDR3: CASSFGLYNTEAFF
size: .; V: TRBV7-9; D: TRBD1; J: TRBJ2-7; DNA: TGTGCCAGCACTCGGACAGGGGGCGCGGCATTTCAGGTCTACGAGCAGTACTTC; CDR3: CASTRTGGAAFQVYEQYF
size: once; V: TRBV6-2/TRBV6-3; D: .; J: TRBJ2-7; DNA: TGTGCCAGCAGTCCACACAACGAGCAGTACTTC; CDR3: CASSPHNEQYF
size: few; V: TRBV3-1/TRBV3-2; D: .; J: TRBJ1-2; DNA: TGTGCCAGCAGCCAGACTCTCTATGGCTACACCTTC; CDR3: CASSQTLYGYTF
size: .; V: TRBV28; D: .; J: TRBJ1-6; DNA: TGTGCCAGCAGTTTACTACAGAATTCACCCCTCCACTTT; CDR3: CASSLLQNSPLHF
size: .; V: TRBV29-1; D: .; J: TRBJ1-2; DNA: TGCAGCGCTGGGGGAGGGGAGGAGTGGGGCTATGGCTACACCTTC; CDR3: CSAGGGEEWGYGYTF
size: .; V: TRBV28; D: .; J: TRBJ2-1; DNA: TGTGCCAGCAGTCTAGCCCACAATGAGCAGTTCTTC; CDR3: CASSLAHNEQFF
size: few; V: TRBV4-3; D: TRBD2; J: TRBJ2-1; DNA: TGCGCCAGCAGCCGAGGGGGAGCGGGAGTGTCGAATGAGCAGTTCTTC; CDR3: CASSRGGAGVSNEQFF
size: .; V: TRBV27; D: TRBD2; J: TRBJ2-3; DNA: TGTGCCAGCAGTTTATCTCGGGTAGCGGGACTTACAGATACGCAGTATTTT; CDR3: CASSLSRVAGLTDTQYF
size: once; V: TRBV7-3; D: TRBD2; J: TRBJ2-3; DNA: TGTGCCAGCAGCCTACGGGCTAGCGGGTATGGAGATACGCAGTATTTT; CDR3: CASSLRASGYGDTQYF
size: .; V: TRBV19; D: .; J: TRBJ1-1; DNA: TGTGCCAGTAGTATTAGCAATATGAACACTGAAGCTTTCTTT; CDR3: CASSISNMNTEAFF
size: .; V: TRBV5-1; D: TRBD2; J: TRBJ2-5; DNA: TGCGCCAGCAGCACGGGACTAGCGGGATTAGGAGAGACCCAGTACTTC; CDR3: CASSTGLAGLGETQYF
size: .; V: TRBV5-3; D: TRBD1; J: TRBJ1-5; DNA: TGTGCCAGAAGCTTGGAAGAGGGGGCGGAGGTATATGGCAATCAGCCCCAGCATTTT; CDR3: CARSLEEGAEVYGNQPQHF
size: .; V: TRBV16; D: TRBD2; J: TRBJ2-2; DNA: TGTGCCAGCAGCCCAGTACTAGCGGAGAACACCGGGGAGCTGTTTTTT; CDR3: CASSPVLAENTGELFF
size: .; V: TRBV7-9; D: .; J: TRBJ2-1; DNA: TGTGCCAGCAGCTTAGGGGATAGCGGTGATGAGCAGTTCTTC; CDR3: CASSLGDSGDEQFF
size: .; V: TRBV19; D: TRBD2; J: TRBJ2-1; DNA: TGTGCCAGTAGTATTGGACTAGCGGGGCTACATGAGCAGTTCTTC; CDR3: CASSIGLAGLHEQFF